These 29 T cell receptor beta chains were sequenced from one sample in a study of blood T cell repertoires in COVID-19. The protocol was immunoSEQ multiplex PCR, while the TCRdb copy is restricted to in-frame clones and leaves out a portion. Of some 52,000 clones detected, 90% appear once; the ten largest clones hold around 3.1%. The specimen was peripheral blood. The source is a human donor in a cohort sampled during active COVID-19.

A remark on this clone: This same CDR3 is encoded by further DNA sequences in the sample. The rearrangement joins TRBV18 to TRBJ2-7, with D perhaps TRBD2 (6 bases). The V end was cut by 6 bases, the J end by 1 base, with 22 bases between. The CDR3 contains 17 residues. From germline, CDR1 is KGHSH and CDR2 LQKENI. Written as DNA, the CDR3 is TGTGCCAGCTCTCCTACCCATGCTAGCGACAGTTCCTACGAGCAGTACTTC. Encoded protein: CASSPTHASDSSYEQYF.

V gene TRBV5-4 combines with J gene TRBJ2-1; 11 nucleotides match TRBD2. Germline loops: CDR1 SGHNT, CDR2 YYREEE (reference sequence). This CDR3 has 15 residues. V was pared by 4 bases and J by 5 bases, with 5 bases of the junction left unmatched. As DNA, the CDR3 is TGTGCCAGCAGCCCGGGGACTAGCGGTCACAATGAGCAGTTCTTC. It codes for CASSPGTSGHNEQFF.

This clone came up once. The V call is TRBV23-1, the J call TRBJ2-3; 12 bases agree with TRBD2. TRBV23-1 carries the ORF label, with uncertain function. This CDR3 spans 16 amino acids. V dropped 2 bases and J dropped 3; count of bases not matched to a gene: 3. CDR3 protein: CASSQPTSGRTDTQYF. CDR3 bases: TGCGCCAGCAGTCAACCGACTAGCGGGAGAACAGATACGCAGTATTTT.

The chain has TRBV7-9 and TRBJ2-3; 14 nucleotides match TRBD2. The V and J ends lost 7 bases and 3 bases, in that order; junction bases with no gene match: 9. This CDR3 contains 17 residues. The germline V gene has CDR1 SEHNR and CDR2 FQNEAQ (reference sequence). The CDR3 DNA follows: TGTGCCAGCACCGGGACTAGCGGGAGACGGGGGACAGATACGCAGTATTTT. Protein product: CASTGTSGRRGTDTQYF.

Relative to its sample, this clone is medium-sized (0.01 to 0.1%). This chain uses TRBV25-1 with TRBJ2-7; 9 bases agree with TRBD2. The CDR3 length is 15 residues. CDR1 and CDR2 (germline): MGHDK, SYGVNS. J was trimmed by 2 bases and V by 3 bases; bases with no gene match: 5. The CDR3 here is CASSDRTSDAYEQYF. CDR3 DNA: TGTGCCAGCAGTGACCGGACTAGCGACGCCTACGAGCAGTACTTC.

This sequence joins TRBV3-1 (or the pseudogene TRBV3-2) and TRBJ2-1; 13 bases fit TRBD2. The CDR3 loop spans 16 amino acids. The V and J ends lost 5 bases and 8 bases, in that order; junction bases with no gene match: 9. Germline assignment: CDR1 LGHDT and CDR2 YNNKEL (reference sequence). This CDR3 is CASSLQTSGRRYEQFF. The CDR3 coding sequence is TGTGCCAGCAGCTTACAGACTAGCGGGAGGCGGTATGAGCAGTTCTTC.

In DNA, the CDR3 is TGCGCCAGCAGCTTGGAGACAATTGAAGCCTACGAGCAGTACTTC. It encodes CASSLETIEAYEQYF. The chain joins TRBV5-1 to TRBJ2-5; D is undetermined. The J call is uncertain, as TRBJ2-7 better fits the DNA end. The CDR3 has 15 residues. CDR1 is SGHRS, CDR2 YFSETQ, per germline.

J is TRBJ2-7 and V is TRBV5-1; 12 bases line up with TRBD2. The CDR3 consists of 16 residues. CDR1 is SGHRS and CDR2 is YFSETQ in the germline V gene. Trimming took 3 bases from V and 6 from J; bases not matched to a gene: 10. CDR3 nucleotides: TGCGCCAGCAGCTCGCAGCTTCCGGGACTAGCGGGCGAGCAGTACTTC. Translation: CASSSQLPGLAGEQYF.

The chain carries TRBV18 and TRBJ2-3; TRBD2 agrees at 11 bases. Germline assignment: CDR1 KGHSH and CDR2 LQKENI. The CDR3 contains 15 residues. V trimming: 4 bases; J trimming: 1 base; junction bases outside the gene matches: 1. The CDR3 is CASSLTSGGTDTQYF. The CDR3 DNA sequence: TGTGCCAGCTCACTGACTAGCGGGGGCACAGATACGCAGTATTTT.

The V gene is TRBV5-6, the J gene TRBJ1-2; 10 bases agree with TRBD1. The length of the CDR3 is 15 residues. Per germline, CDR1 SGHDT and CDR2 YYEEEE. The J segment lost 2 bases and the V segment lost 1 base, leaving 2 bases of the junction unmatched. The CDR3 loop is CASSLLGQGNYGYTF. Here the CDR3 DNA reads TGTGCCAGCAGCTTGTTGGGACAGGGGAACTATGGCTACACCTTC.

The chain carries TRBV5-4 and TRBJ1-6; 11 nucleotides line up with TRBD1. V lost 3 bases, J lost 4 bases, and 6 bases stayed unmatched. This CDR3 has 17 amino acids. Germline assignment: CDR1 SGHNT and CDR2 YYREEE (reference sequence). The CDR3 protein is CASSSRTGGDYNSPLHF. CDR3 sequence (DNA): TGTGCCAGCAGCTCAAGGACAGGGGGCGATTATAATTCACCCCTCCACTTT.

V and J are TRBV7-2 and TRBJ2-5, with D maybe TRBD1 (6 bases). V lost 1 base and J 1 base, leaving 13 bases between the germline ends. The CDR3 extends over 16 amino acids. In germline, CDR1 is SGHTA, CDR2 FQGNSA. The CDR3 DNA reads TGTGCCAGCAGCTTAGGGAAGACAGGACGCCAAGAGACCCAGTACTTC. Translation gives CASSLGKTGRQETQYF.

This chain uses TRBV27 with TRBJ2-3; TRBD2 agrees at 8 bases. V was clipped by 10 bases and J by 2 bases; unmatched bases: 17. Per germline, CDR1 MNHEY and CDR2 SMNVEV (reference sequence). The CDR3 spans 17 residues. DNA for the CDR3: TGTGCCACCGGGGGGGGGCCGGAGGGCTTGGTCACAGATACGCAGTATTTT. It codes for CATGGGPEGLVTDTQYF.

The chain recombines TRBV24-1 with TRBJ2-2; D gene uncertain. V shed 6 bases and J shed 4 bases, with 8 bases lying between them. The CDR3 consists of 13 residues. Germline lookup yields CDR1 KGHDR and CDR2 SFDVKD. CDR3 sequence (DNA): TGTGCCACCAGTTCGAGATTCACCGGGGAGCTGTTTTTT. Its protein is CATSSRFTGELFF.

This rearrangement joins TRBV3-1 (or the pseudogene TRBV3-2) to TRBJ1-2, with unresolved D. With 0 bases removed from V and 5 bases from J, the gap between germline ends came to 13 bases. Looked up from germline, CDR1 is LGHDT and CDR2 is YNNKEL (reference sequence). There are 15 residues in the CDR3. CDR3 protein: CASSQELAAHYGYTF. The CDR3 region has the DNA TGTGCCAGCAGCCAAGAATTGGCCGCCCATTATGGCTACACCTTC.

The chain uses TRBV27 and TRBJ2-2; D is possibly TRBD2 (5 bases). The CDR3 covers 14 residues. Trimming took 7 bases from V and 8 from J, leaving 17 bases between them. Germline values: CDR1 MNHEY, CDR2 SMNVEV (reference sequence). CDR3: CASTKKDSRGELFF. In nucleotides, the CDR3 is TGTGCCAGCACTAAGAAGGACTCCAGAGGGGAGCTGTTTTTT.

The chain combines TRBV19 with TRBJ1-5; maybe TRBD1 (6 bases). V shed 5 bases and J shed 7 bases, with 12 bases lying between them. CDR3 length: 13 residues. Per the germline V gene, CDR1 is LNHDA and CDR2 is SQIVND (reference sequence). CDR3 sequence reads: CASSLQGSQPQHF. The DNA of the CDR3 is TGTGCCAGTAGTTTACAGGGATCGCAGCCCCAGCATTTT.

The chain carries TRBV5-4 and TRBJ2-3, with D possibly TRBD1 on 5 matching bases. Deletions cut 7 bases from V and 3 bases from J, with 15 bases between. Germline assignment: CDR1 SGHNT and CDR2 YYREEE (reference sequence). This CDR3 is built from 14 residues. CDR3 loop: CASEIRAGTDTQYF. CDR3 bases: TGTGCCAGCGAAATCCGGGCAGGGACAGATACGCAGTATTTT.

The rearrangement links TRBV3-1 (or the pseudogene TRBV3-2) to TRBJ2-5, with 7 bases fitting TRBD1. After removal of 0 bases from V and 4 bases from J, the junction contained 14 bases not matched to a gene. Germline V lookup: CDR1 LGHDT, CDR2 YNNKEL (reference sequence). This CDR3 spans 18 amino acids. This chain's CDR3 is CASSQDFRTGGKRETQYF. The CDR3 bases are TGTGCCAGCAGCCAAGATTTTAGGACAGGAGGCAAAAGAGAGACCCAGTACTTC.

V usage is TRBV12-3 or TRBV12-4 and J usage is TRBJ2-7; D is uncertain. The length of the CDR3 is 11 residues. V lost 2 bases and J lost 5, with 4 bases in between. The CDR3 region is CASSLSHEQYF. The CDR3 nucleotides are TGTGCCAGCAGTTTAAGCCACGAGCAGTACTTC.

V and J are TRBV6-1 and TRBJ2-4; D is uncertain. Germline V gene lookup returns CDR1 MNHNS and CDR2 SASEGT. This CDR3 has 16 amino acids. The V gene lost 3 bases and the J gene lost 0 bases, with 12 bases spanning the gap. For the CDR3, the DNA is TGTGCCAGCAGTGATTGGCAGACACTAGCCAAAAACATTCAGTACTTC. Translating gives CASSDWQTLAKNIQYF.

The chain links TRBV5-1 to TRBJ1-3; D not resolved. Trimming stripped 4 bases from V and 0 bases from J, with 8 bases between. The germline CDR1 and CDR2 sequences are SGHRS and YFSETQ. The CDR3 covers 14 residues. The CDR3 spells CASSSGHSGNTIYF. CDR3 DNA: TGCGCCAGCAGCAGCGGGCACTCTGGAAACACCATATATTTT.

This chain joins TRBV28 and TRBJ2-7, with 10 nucleotides matching TRBD2. V lost 4 bases and J lost 1; bases outside the gene matches: 4. The germline CDR1 and CDR2 sequences are MDHEN and SYDVKM. The CDR3 runs 15 residues. The CDR3, as DNA: TGTGCCAGCAGTTCCCCGACTAGCGGGTCCTACGAGCAGTACTTC. Its protein product is CASSSPTSGSYEQYF.

J is TRBJ2-7 and V is TRBV27; TRBD2 matches 12 bases. This CDR3 spans 15 amino acids. The germline V gene encodes CDR1 MNHEY and CDR2 SMNVEV (reference sequence). J gave up 2 bases and V 4 bases, and 3 bases lay outside the gene matches. The CDR3 loop is CASSSWTSGTYEQYF. CDR3 bases: TGTGCCAGCAGTTCGTGGACTAGCGGGACCTACGAGCAGTACTTC.

This clone was detected a few times. The CDR3 sequence is CASSLAGGDYNEQFF. CDR3 sequence (DNA): TGTGCCAGCAGTTTAGCGGGAGGGGACTACAATGAGCAGTTCTTC. The chain employs TRBV5-4 and TRBJ2-1, with 11 bases fitting TRBD2. CDR3 length: 15 amino acids. Germline lookup yields CDR1 SGHNT and CDR2 YYREEE (reference sequence). V gave up 5 bases and J gave up 3 bases; unmatched junction bases: 4.

V is TRBV27 and J is TRBJ2-7, with 8 bases fitting TRBD2. With 3 bases clipped from V and 3 bases from J, the junction kept 4 bases outside the gene matches. The germline gives CDR1 MNHEY, CDR2 SMNVEV (reference sequence). The CDR3 consists of 14 residues. CDR3 protein: CASSLAGGYYEQYF. The CDR3 nucleotides read TGTGCCAGCAGTTTGGCGGGAGGCTACTACGAGCAGTACTTC.

The gene calls are TRBV11-2 and TRBJ1-2, with a tentative D call TRBD1 (5 bases). With 5 bases removed from V and 1 base from J, the gap between germline ends came to 17 bases. CDR1 is SGHAT, CDR2 FQNNGV, per germline. The CDR3 is 16 amino acids. CDR3 in DNA: TGTGCCAGCAGCCGCAACGACAGACTTGTTAACTATGGCTACACCTTC. Amino acids: CASSRNDRLVNYGYTF.

The V call is TRBV19, the J call TRBJ2-2; 12 bases match TRBD2. The germline V gene has CDR1 LNHDA and CDR2 SQIVND (reference sequence). This CDR3 region has 16 residues. V lost 9 bases and J lost 6; bases outside the gene matches: 11. This CDR3 is CASLTTLAGGPGELFF. The CDR3 nucleotides read TGTGCCAGCCTAACAACCCTAGCGGGAGGGCCCGGGGAGCTGTTTTTT.

This chain connects TRBV20-1 to TRBJ1-2; no clear D. V was trimmed by 1 base and J by 7 bases, leaving 7 bases between them. CDR1 DFQATT and CDR2 SNEGSKA come from the germline V gene (reference sequence). This CDR3 spans 11 amino acids. CDR3 amino acids: CSARVPGGYTF. CDR3 nucleotides: TGCAGTGCTAGAGTACCGGGTGGCTACACCTTC.